This TCR beta chain was identified in a study of blood T cell repertoires in COVID-19. As processed by the authors: It was from reference gene primer amplification that nucleated cell counts were estimated. The table came from immunoSEQ multiplex PCR; TCRdb's copy has only in-frame clones and leaves some out. V and J calls and clone size are copied from that table; D and trimming were computed from the DNA. This table has about 480,000 clones, roughly nine tenths appearing once. Only a few counts were recorded for this clone. Participants spanned ages about 18 to 100 years and resided in around 25 US areas. Recovered status applied to Cohort 3 donors who had two consecutive negative PCRs. It also applied to those with clearance or with symptom resolution. Looked up from germline, CDR1 is SEHNR and CDR2 is FQNEAQ (reference sequence). This CDR3 has 13 residues. The ends were cut back, 0 bases at V and 10 bases at J, with 13 bases in the middle.

This TCR came from an older woman who had recovered from COVID-19. J is TRBJ2-7 and V is TRBV7-9; D possibly corresponds to TRBD1 (5 bases). Sequencing was carried out using PBMCs or T cells enriched from blood (not recorded which). The CDR3 DNA reads as TGTGCCAGCAGCTTAGCCACGACAGTCCGACAGTACTTC. It translates to CASSLATTVRQYF.